The rows below give T cell receptor beta chains drawn from one sample of a study of early T cells in non-severe SARS-CoV-2 infection. TCRdb processed the 5' RACE reads anew with MiXCR; each CDR3 protein has one entry. The data hold fewer than 60,000 distinct CDR3 sequences, with about 9.3% observed a single time. Material: whole blood. These receptors were collected from an adult who was a healthcare worker with PCR-confirmed SARS-CoV-2 infection or an uninfected control (not recorded which). The CDR3 runs from the conserved cysteine through the conserved F or W. D genes are given only for firm matches. The size of a clone is reported for some rows only, either as once, few or many, or as a class for expanded clones.

TRBJ2-2 TRBV10-3 many TRBD1 TGTGCCATCAGCACGGGACAGACCAACACCGGGGAGCTGTTTTTT CAISTGQTNTGELFF
TRBJ2-1 TRBV5-1 - TRBD2 TGCGCCAGCAGCTTGGGATTCGGCACGGGAGGGGAGGAGCAGTTCTTC CASSLGFGTGGEEQFF
TRBJ2-1 TRBV2 few TRBD2 TGTGCTTTAGGGAGTAGCGGGACCGGAAATGAGCAGTTCTTC CALGSSGTGNEQFF
TRBJ2-7 TRBV4-2 - - TGTGCCAGCAGCCAAGAATTCGGGCGCAACCATTACTACGAGCAGTACTTC CASSQEFGRNHYYEQYF
TRBJ1-5 TRBV20-1 many TRBD1 TGCAGTGCTAGTCAGACAGGGACGAGGCAGCCCCAGCATTTT CSASQTGTRQPQHF
TRBJ1-1 TRBV28 - - TGTGCCAGCAGCCCGGGACGTAAAGGGAGGACTGAAGCTTTCTTT CASSPGRKGRTEAFF
TRBJ2-7 TRBV21-1 many - TGTGCCAGCAGCCAAGCCCCCTACGAGCAGTACTTC CASSQAPYEQYF
TRBJ2-1 TRBV11-2 many TRBD2 TGTGCCAGCAGCTGGGGGGGACTAGCGGCTACCAATGAGCAGTTCTTC CASSWGGLAATNEQFF
TRBJ2-3 TRBV28 few - TGTGCCAGCAGACTAACTCAGGGCCCTGGCACAGATACGCAGTATTTT CASRLTQGPGTDTQYF
TRBJ1-5 TRBV6-1 many - TGTGCCAGCATATCGACAAATAATCAGCCCCAGCATTTT CASISTNNQPQHF
TRBJ2-2 TRBV28 - TRBD1 TGTGCCAGCAGGCGGACAGGGTTAGACACCGGGGAGCTGTTTTTT CASRRTGLDTGELFF
TRBJ2-7 TRBV29-1 many - TGCAGCGTTGACAGAAATTACGAGCAGTACTTC CSVDRNYEQYF
TRBJ2-5 TRBV20-1 few - TGCAGTGCTAGAGACGGCACCTCCAGGGTTAGCGCATGGCAGAGAGAGACCCAGTACTTC CSARDGTSRVSAWQRETQYF
TRBJ2-6 TRBV28 few - TGTGCCAGCAGTTTCGGACTCTCTGGGGCCAACGTCCTGACTTTC CASSFGLSGANVLTF
TRBJ1-1 TRBV5-1 - TRBD1 TGCGCCAGCAGCTTGGGGACAGGGGAAGCTTTCTTT CASSLGTGEAFF
TRBJ2-7 TRBV7-6 many TRBD1 TGTGCCAGCAGCTCCGACAGGGCCCCGGGCGAGCAGTACTTC CASSSDRAPGEQYF
TRBJ2-3 TRBV28 - - TGTGCCAGCAGCCCAGTGAGCCCCACAGATACGCAGTATTTT CASSPVSPTDTQYF
TRBJ1-1 TRBV28 many - TGTGCCAGCAGTTTATGGGAGTCTCGGAGCACTGAAGCTTTCTTT CASSLWESRSTEAFF
TRBJ2-7 TRBV29-1 few - TGCAGCGTTGGCCCGGACCAACTCGCGGGGACATCGGACGAGCAGTACTTC CSVGPDQLAGTSDEQYF
TRBJ2-1 TRBV7-2 many TRBD2 TGTGCCAGCAGCACCTGGACTAGCGGGAGTTTCTACAATGAGCAGTTCTTC CASSTWTSGSFYNEQFF
TRBJ2-1 TRBV11-2 many TRBD2 TGTGCCAGCAGCTTCGCTCGGGCTAGCGGGAGATATGAGCAGTTCTTC CASSFARASGRYEQFF
TRBJ1-1 TRBV5-1 - - TGCGCCAGCAGCTCATCGTCCAGCAACACTGAAGCTTTCTTT CASSSSSSNTEAFF
TRBJ2-5 TRBV7-2 many TRBD2 TGTGCCAGCAGCCCTAGACTAGCGGGAGCTTTGGAGACCCAGTACTTC CASSPRLAGALETQYF
TRBJ2-7 TRBV4-3 few TRBD2 TGCGCCAGCAGCCCCAGTGAGACTAGCGGCGTATCCTACGAGCAGTACTTC CASSPSETSGVSYEQYF
TRBJ2-1 TRBV4-2 many - TGTGCCAGCAGCCAGCTCGTTGCGATGAGTACGTACAATGAGCAGTTCTTC CASSQLVAMSTYNEQFF